This T cell receptor beta chain derives from a study of cytomegalovirus exposure and HLA in healthy donors. Study-level findings and limits: The authors later linked a missense DCLRE1C variant to TCR beta V- and J-gene trimming. A reported reduction in N-insertions relative to the approximately 640-donor mean was seen in an Asian-associated ancestry cluster in a later analysis. Most TCR sequences were uncommon, yet certain public TCRs appeared in many donors. With DRB1 most and HLA-C fewest, TCR association rates differed between HLA loci in a later analysis.

Of note for this clone: Its target is unknown.

Primers included in the PCR were 60 Vbeta and 13 Jbeta primers. Here immunoSEQ multiplex PCR was the method, and the copy in TCRdb shows in-frame clones only, minus some. The repertoire holds some 150,000 clones, 60% to 80% seen once, with about 3.5% in the top ten. The CDR3 has 12 amino acids. Germline CDR1 reads SGHDT; CDR2 reads YYEEEE. V was pared by 6 bases and J by 3 bases, with 10 bases between. V and J are TRBV5-6 and TRBJ2-7; D is perhaps TRBD1 (5 bases). The sequence was collected from a man aged 35-49 years in good health and CMV-seronegative. The sequenced material came from PBMCs. The CDR3 loop is CASTKQDYEQYF. The CDR3 coding sequence is TGTGCCAGCACCAAACAGGACTACGAGCAGTACTTC.